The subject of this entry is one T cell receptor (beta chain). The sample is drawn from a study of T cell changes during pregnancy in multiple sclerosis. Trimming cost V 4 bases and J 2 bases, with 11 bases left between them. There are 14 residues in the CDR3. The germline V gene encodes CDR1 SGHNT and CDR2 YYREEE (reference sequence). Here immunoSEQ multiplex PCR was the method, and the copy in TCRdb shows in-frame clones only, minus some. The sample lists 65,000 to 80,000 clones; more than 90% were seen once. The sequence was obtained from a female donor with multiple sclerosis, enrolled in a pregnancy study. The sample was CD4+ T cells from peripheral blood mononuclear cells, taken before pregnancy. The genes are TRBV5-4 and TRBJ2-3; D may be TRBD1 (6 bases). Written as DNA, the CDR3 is TGTGCCAGCAGCCCCGGACAGTCCACAGATACGCAGTATTTT. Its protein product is CASSPGQSTDTQYF.